This entry lists 5 T cell receptor beta chains sequenced from one sample in a study of T-cell reconstitution after alpha-beta-depleted transplantation in children. Researchers prepared the TCRbeta library using unique molecular identifiers, the study reports. TCRdb reprocessed the PCR reads with MiXCR, giving one entry per CDR3 protein. The sample comprises hundreds of thousands of distinct CDR3 sequences, about 15% of which are singletons, and around 5.3% rests with the top ten. The sequences come from PBMCs, mostly from graft donor cells, collected 360 days after TCRalphabeta/CD19-depleted stem cell transplant. These receptors were taken from a male patient younger than 18 who had a stem cell transplant for acute lymphoblastic leukemia, so the T cells may come from the graft donor.

V is TRBV12-3 or TRBV12-4 and J is TRBJ2-6, with a possible D match to TRBD2 (5 bases). This CDR3 spans 16 amino acids. V was clipped by 7 bases and J by 2 bases, with 15 bases between them. In nucleotides, the CDR3 is TGTGCCAGCAATCCTCAACGGGGAACTGGGGCCAACGTCCTGACTTTC. This encodes CASNPQRGTGANVLTF.

The chain employs TRBV4-2 and TRBJ2-2, with D maybe TRBD1 (5 bases). This CDR3 contains 14 residues. V lost 1 base and J lost 6, with 9 bases in between. Germline lookup yields CDR1 LGHNA and CDR2 YNFKEQ. The CDR3 bases are TGTGCCAGCAGCCAAGTTGGGGCCGCCGGGGAGCTGTTTTTT. It encodes CASSQVGAAGELFF.

This clonotype was counted only a few times. One end of the junction does not line up with germline, which may come from a read error. V usage is TRBV29-1 and J usage is TRBJ2-2; 12 bases align to TRBD1. This CDR3 spans 14 amino acids. In germline, CDR1 is SQVTM, CDR2 ANQGSEA. The DNA of the CDR3 is TGCAGCGGGGGACAGGGGGCGAATACCGGGGAGCTGTTTTTT. Translated: CSGGQGANTGELFF.

This clonotype was detected a few times. V usage is TRBV12-3 or TRBV12-4 and J usage is TRBJ2-5, with TRBD1 identical over 9 bases. V trimming: 5 bases; J trimming: 3 bases; junction bases outside the gene matches: 10. CDR3 length equals 16 residues. The CDR3 loop is CASSIRQGGLEETQYF. CDR3 nucleotides: TGTGCCAGCAGTATAAGACAGGGGGGCCTTGAAGAGACCCAGTACTTC.

The genes are TRBV6-5 and TRBJ2-7; 7 nucleotides align to TRBD2. The CDR3 is made up of 14 amino acids. The J segment lost 9 bases and the V segment lost 7 bases, leaving 15 bases of the junction unmatched. The V gene's germline CDR1 is MNHEY and CDR2 SVGAGI. The CDR3 is CASNFLAVRVGQYF. CDR3 in DNA: TGTGCCAGCAATTTCCTAGCGGTGCGGGTTGGGCAGTACTTC.